This T cell receptor beta chain was recovered during a study of human T cells and chemical hapten exposure. Study-wide context: Upper inner arm skin measuring roughly 2 cm by roughly 2 cm received 2% DPC for sensitization. Broader study findings: Compared to controls, expanded TCRs made significantly more large clusters of similar CDR3s. TCRs whose frequency exceeded 1 in 1000 remained the same following DPC sensitization.

Time point denoted: patch test 1, 2 weeks after DPC sensitization. Treatment denoted: therapeutic diphenylcyclopropenone sensitization with weekly scalp DPC. V was cut by 0 bases and J by 2 bases, with 32 bases left in between. Germline V gene sequence: CDR1 LGHNA, CDR2 YNFKEQ. This CDR3 region has 22 residues. Comments on this clonotype: Its matching antigen is unknown.

TCRdb redid the calling of the RACE reads with MiXCR, one entry per CDR3 protein. This table has more than 70,000 distinct CDR3 sequences, over 9.5% appearing once. The gene calls are TRBV4-2 and TRBJ2-7, with D tentatively TRBD1 (6 bases). The source is a woman aged 55 to 70 with alopecia areata. Some clones in this sample may be carry-over from other donors' samples. The sequencing here drew on whole blood, taken in connection with sensitization to the hapten diphenylcyclopropenone (DPC). DNA of the CDR3: TGTGCCAGCAGCCAAGATCTTGTGTATCTCAGGACAGTTGGAAGGATAGCCTACGAGCAGTACTTC. Protein sequence: CASSQDLVYLRTVGRIAYEQYF.